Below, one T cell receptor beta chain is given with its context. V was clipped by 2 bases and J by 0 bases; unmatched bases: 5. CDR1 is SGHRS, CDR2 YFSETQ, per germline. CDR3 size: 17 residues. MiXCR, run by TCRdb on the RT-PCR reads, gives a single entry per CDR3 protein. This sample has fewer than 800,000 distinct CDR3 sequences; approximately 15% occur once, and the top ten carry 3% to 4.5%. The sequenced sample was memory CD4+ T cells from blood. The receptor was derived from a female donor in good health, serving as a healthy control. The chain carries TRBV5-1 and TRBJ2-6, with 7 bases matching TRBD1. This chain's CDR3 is CASSLWDSTSGANVLTF. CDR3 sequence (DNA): TGCGCCAGCAGCTTATGGGACAGTACCTCTGGGGCCAACGTCCTGACTTTC.